This T cell receptor beta chain was documented in a study of human T cells and chemical hapten exposure. The study's findings and limits: PT1 expanded TCR numbers tracked positively with patch test score.

This clonotype was seen only a few times. Its antigen is as yet unknown. The CDR3 is 20 amino acids. CDR1 and CDR2 (germline): MDHEN, SYDVKM. The V end was cut by 1 base, the J end by 8 bases, with 32 bases between. Time point reported: patch test 2, 6 weeks after DPC sensitization. Treatment described: therapeutic diphenylcyclopropenone sensitization with weekly scalp DPC. People who gave samples had alopecia, were 18 to 70 years old, and were suitable for DPC. Extraction of total RNA was performed on unfractionated whole blood. MiXCR, run by TCRdb on the RACE reads, gives a single entry per CDR3 protein. The sample includes approximately 120,000 distinct CDR3 sequences, roughly 9% seen only once; the top ten take about 3.4%.

The input for sequencing was whole blood, taken in connection with sensitization to the hapten diphenylcyclopropenone (DPC). The sequence came from a woman aged 40 to 50 with alopecia areata. Some clones in this sample may be carry-over from other donors' samples. The chain uses TRBV28 and TRBJ1-2, with unresolved D. CDR3 region: CASSLFDFIPDRAQEEGYTF. The CDR3 DNA reads TGTGCCAGCAGTTTATTCGATTTCATACCGGACCGGGCCCAAGAAGAGGGCTACACCTTC.